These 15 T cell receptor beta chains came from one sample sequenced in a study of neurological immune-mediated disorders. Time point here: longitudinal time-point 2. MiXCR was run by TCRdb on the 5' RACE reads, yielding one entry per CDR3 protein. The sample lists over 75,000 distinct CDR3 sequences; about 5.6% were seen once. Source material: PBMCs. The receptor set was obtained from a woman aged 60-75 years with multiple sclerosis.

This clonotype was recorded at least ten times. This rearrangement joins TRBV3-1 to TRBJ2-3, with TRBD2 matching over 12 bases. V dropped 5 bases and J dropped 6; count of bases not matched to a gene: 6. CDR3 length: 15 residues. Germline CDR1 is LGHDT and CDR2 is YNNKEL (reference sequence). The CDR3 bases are TGTGCCAGCAGCATTTCTAGCGGGGGGGCGGATACGCAGTATTTT. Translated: CASSISSGGADTQYF.

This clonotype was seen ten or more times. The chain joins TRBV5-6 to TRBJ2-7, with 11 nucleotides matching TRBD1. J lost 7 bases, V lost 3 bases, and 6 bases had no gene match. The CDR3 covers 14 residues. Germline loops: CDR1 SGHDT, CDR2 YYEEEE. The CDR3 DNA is TGTGCCAGCAGCTACGGGACAGGGGGGAAGGAGCAGTACTTC. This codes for CASSYGTGGKEQYF. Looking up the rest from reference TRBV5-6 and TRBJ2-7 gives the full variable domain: DAGVTQSPTHLIKTRGQQVTLRCSPKSGHDTVSWYQQALGQGPQFIFQYYEEEERQRGNFPDRFSGHQFPNYSSELNVNALLLGDSALYLCASSYGTGGKEQYFGPGTRLTVT.

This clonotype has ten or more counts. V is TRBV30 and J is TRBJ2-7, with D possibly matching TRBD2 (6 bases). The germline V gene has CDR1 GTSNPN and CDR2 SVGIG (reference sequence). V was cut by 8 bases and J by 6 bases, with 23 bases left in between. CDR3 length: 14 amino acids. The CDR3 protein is CARAGTRIPIEQYF. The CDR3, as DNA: TGTGCCAGGGCGGGGACCAGAATCCCGATCGAGCAGTACTTC.

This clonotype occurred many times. The CDR3 DNA reads as TGTGCCAGCAGTCTCCGGACAGGGCCCATCACGAATGGCTACACCTTC. Encoded protein: CASSLRTGPITNGYTF. J is TRBJ1-2 and V is TRBV12-3 or TRBV12-4, with 8 bases lining up with TRBD1. The V gene end was trimmed by 5 bases and the J gene end by 6 bases; junction bases not matched to a gene: 14. The CDR3 length is 16 residues.

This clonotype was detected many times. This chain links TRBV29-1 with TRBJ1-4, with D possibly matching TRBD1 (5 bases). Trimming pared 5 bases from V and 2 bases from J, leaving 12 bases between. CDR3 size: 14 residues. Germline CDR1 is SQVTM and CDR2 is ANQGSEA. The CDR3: CSVLGDFTNEKLFF. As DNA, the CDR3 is TGCAGCGTTCTAGGGGATTTCACTAATGAAAAACTGTTTTTT.

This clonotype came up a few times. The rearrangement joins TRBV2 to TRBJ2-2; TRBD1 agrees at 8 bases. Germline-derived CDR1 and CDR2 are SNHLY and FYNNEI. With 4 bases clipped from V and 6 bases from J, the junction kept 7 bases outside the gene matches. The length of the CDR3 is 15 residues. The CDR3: CASSGPGGIAGELFF. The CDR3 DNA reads TGTGCCAGCAGTGGTCCAGGGGGCATCGCCGGGGAGCTGTTTTTT.

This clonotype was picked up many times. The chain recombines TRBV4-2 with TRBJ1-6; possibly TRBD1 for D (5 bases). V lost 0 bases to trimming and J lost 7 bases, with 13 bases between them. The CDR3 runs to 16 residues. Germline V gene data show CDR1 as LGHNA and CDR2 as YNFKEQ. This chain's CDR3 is CASSQEGVAGNSPLHF. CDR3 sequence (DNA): TGTGCCAGCAGCCAAGAAGGCGTCGCAGGGAATTCACCCCTCCACTTT.

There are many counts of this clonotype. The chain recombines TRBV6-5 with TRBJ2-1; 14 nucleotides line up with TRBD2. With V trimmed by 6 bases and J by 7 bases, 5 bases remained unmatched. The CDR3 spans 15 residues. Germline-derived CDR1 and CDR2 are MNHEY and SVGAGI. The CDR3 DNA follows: TGTGCCAGCAGACCCGGACTAGCGGGGGGAAATGAGCAGTTCTTC. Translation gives CASRPGLAGGNEQFF.

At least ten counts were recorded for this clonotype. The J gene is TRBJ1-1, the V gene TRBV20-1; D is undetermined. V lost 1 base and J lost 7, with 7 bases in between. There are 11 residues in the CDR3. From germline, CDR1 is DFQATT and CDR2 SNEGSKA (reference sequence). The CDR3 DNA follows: TGCAGTGCTAGAGTGGTAATTGAAGCTTTCTTT. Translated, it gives CSARVVIEAFF.

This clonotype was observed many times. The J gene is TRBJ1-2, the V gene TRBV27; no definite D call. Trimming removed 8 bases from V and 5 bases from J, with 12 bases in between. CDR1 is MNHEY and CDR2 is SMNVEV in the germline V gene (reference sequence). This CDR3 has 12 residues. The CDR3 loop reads CASPSWRYGYTF. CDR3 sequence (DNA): TGTGCCAGCCCCAGTTGGAGGTATGGCTACACCTTC.

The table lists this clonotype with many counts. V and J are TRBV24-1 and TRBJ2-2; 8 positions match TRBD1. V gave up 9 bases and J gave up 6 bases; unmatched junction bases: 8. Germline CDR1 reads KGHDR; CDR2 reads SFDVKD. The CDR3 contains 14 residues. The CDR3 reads CATVGQGLSGELFF. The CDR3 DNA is TGTGCCACCGTAGGACAGGGTTTATCCGGGGAGCTGTTTTTT.

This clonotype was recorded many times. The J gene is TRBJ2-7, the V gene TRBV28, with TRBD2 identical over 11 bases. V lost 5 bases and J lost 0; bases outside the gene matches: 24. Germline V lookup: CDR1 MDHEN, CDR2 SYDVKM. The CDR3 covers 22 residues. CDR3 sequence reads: CASSQGTLLGLAGGHSSYEQYF. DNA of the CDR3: TGTGCCAGCAGTCAAGGCACCCTTCTTGGGCTAGCGGGGGGACACTCCTCCTACGAGCAGTACTTC.

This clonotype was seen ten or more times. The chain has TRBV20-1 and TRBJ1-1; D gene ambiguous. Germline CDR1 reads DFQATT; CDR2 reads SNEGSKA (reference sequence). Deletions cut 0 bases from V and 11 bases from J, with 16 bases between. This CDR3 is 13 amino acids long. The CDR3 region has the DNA TGCAGTGCTAGAGATCAGGCAATCGCACGGGCTTTCTTT. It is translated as CSARDQAIARAFF.

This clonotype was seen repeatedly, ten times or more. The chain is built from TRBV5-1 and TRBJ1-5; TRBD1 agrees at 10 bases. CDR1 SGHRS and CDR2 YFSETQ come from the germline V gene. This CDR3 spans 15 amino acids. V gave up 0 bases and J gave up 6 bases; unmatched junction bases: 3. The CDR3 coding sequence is TGCGCCAGCAGCTTGGACGGACAGGGGGTTCAGCCCCAGCATTTT. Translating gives CASSLDGQGVQPQHF.

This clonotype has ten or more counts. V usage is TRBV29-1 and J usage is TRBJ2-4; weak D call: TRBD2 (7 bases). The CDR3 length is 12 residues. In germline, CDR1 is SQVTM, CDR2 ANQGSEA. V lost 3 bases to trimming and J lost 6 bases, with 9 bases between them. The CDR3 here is CSVDGGPNIQYF. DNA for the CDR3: TGCAGCGTTGACGGGGGGCCAAACATTCAGTACTTC.